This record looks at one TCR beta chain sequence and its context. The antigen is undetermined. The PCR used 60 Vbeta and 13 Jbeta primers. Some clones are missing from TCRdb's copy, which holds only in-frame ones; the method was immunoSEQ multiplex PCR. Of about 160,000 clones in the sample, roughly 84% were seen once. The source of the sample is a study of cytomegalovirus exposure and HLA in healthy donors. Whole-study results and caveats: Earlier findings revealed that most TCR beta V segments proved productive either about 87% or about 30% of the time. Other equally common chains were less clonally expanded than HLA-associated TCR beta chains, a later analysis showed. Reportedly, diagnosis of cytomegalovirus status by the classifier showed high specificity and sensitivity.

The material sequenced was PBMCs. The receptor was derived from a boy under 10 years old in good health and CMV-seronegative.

CDR3 sequence: CASPGQQGNTEAFF. The CDR3, as DNA: TGTGCCAGCCCGGGTCAACAGGGGAACACTGAAGCTTTCTTT. The chain combines TRBV13 with TRBJ1-1; tentatively, D is TRBD1 (6 bases). Trimming took off 8 bases at V and 1 base at J, with 14 bases between the two ends. Germline lookup yields CDR1 PRHDT and CDR2 FYEKMQ (reference sequence). The CDR3 consists of 14 residues.